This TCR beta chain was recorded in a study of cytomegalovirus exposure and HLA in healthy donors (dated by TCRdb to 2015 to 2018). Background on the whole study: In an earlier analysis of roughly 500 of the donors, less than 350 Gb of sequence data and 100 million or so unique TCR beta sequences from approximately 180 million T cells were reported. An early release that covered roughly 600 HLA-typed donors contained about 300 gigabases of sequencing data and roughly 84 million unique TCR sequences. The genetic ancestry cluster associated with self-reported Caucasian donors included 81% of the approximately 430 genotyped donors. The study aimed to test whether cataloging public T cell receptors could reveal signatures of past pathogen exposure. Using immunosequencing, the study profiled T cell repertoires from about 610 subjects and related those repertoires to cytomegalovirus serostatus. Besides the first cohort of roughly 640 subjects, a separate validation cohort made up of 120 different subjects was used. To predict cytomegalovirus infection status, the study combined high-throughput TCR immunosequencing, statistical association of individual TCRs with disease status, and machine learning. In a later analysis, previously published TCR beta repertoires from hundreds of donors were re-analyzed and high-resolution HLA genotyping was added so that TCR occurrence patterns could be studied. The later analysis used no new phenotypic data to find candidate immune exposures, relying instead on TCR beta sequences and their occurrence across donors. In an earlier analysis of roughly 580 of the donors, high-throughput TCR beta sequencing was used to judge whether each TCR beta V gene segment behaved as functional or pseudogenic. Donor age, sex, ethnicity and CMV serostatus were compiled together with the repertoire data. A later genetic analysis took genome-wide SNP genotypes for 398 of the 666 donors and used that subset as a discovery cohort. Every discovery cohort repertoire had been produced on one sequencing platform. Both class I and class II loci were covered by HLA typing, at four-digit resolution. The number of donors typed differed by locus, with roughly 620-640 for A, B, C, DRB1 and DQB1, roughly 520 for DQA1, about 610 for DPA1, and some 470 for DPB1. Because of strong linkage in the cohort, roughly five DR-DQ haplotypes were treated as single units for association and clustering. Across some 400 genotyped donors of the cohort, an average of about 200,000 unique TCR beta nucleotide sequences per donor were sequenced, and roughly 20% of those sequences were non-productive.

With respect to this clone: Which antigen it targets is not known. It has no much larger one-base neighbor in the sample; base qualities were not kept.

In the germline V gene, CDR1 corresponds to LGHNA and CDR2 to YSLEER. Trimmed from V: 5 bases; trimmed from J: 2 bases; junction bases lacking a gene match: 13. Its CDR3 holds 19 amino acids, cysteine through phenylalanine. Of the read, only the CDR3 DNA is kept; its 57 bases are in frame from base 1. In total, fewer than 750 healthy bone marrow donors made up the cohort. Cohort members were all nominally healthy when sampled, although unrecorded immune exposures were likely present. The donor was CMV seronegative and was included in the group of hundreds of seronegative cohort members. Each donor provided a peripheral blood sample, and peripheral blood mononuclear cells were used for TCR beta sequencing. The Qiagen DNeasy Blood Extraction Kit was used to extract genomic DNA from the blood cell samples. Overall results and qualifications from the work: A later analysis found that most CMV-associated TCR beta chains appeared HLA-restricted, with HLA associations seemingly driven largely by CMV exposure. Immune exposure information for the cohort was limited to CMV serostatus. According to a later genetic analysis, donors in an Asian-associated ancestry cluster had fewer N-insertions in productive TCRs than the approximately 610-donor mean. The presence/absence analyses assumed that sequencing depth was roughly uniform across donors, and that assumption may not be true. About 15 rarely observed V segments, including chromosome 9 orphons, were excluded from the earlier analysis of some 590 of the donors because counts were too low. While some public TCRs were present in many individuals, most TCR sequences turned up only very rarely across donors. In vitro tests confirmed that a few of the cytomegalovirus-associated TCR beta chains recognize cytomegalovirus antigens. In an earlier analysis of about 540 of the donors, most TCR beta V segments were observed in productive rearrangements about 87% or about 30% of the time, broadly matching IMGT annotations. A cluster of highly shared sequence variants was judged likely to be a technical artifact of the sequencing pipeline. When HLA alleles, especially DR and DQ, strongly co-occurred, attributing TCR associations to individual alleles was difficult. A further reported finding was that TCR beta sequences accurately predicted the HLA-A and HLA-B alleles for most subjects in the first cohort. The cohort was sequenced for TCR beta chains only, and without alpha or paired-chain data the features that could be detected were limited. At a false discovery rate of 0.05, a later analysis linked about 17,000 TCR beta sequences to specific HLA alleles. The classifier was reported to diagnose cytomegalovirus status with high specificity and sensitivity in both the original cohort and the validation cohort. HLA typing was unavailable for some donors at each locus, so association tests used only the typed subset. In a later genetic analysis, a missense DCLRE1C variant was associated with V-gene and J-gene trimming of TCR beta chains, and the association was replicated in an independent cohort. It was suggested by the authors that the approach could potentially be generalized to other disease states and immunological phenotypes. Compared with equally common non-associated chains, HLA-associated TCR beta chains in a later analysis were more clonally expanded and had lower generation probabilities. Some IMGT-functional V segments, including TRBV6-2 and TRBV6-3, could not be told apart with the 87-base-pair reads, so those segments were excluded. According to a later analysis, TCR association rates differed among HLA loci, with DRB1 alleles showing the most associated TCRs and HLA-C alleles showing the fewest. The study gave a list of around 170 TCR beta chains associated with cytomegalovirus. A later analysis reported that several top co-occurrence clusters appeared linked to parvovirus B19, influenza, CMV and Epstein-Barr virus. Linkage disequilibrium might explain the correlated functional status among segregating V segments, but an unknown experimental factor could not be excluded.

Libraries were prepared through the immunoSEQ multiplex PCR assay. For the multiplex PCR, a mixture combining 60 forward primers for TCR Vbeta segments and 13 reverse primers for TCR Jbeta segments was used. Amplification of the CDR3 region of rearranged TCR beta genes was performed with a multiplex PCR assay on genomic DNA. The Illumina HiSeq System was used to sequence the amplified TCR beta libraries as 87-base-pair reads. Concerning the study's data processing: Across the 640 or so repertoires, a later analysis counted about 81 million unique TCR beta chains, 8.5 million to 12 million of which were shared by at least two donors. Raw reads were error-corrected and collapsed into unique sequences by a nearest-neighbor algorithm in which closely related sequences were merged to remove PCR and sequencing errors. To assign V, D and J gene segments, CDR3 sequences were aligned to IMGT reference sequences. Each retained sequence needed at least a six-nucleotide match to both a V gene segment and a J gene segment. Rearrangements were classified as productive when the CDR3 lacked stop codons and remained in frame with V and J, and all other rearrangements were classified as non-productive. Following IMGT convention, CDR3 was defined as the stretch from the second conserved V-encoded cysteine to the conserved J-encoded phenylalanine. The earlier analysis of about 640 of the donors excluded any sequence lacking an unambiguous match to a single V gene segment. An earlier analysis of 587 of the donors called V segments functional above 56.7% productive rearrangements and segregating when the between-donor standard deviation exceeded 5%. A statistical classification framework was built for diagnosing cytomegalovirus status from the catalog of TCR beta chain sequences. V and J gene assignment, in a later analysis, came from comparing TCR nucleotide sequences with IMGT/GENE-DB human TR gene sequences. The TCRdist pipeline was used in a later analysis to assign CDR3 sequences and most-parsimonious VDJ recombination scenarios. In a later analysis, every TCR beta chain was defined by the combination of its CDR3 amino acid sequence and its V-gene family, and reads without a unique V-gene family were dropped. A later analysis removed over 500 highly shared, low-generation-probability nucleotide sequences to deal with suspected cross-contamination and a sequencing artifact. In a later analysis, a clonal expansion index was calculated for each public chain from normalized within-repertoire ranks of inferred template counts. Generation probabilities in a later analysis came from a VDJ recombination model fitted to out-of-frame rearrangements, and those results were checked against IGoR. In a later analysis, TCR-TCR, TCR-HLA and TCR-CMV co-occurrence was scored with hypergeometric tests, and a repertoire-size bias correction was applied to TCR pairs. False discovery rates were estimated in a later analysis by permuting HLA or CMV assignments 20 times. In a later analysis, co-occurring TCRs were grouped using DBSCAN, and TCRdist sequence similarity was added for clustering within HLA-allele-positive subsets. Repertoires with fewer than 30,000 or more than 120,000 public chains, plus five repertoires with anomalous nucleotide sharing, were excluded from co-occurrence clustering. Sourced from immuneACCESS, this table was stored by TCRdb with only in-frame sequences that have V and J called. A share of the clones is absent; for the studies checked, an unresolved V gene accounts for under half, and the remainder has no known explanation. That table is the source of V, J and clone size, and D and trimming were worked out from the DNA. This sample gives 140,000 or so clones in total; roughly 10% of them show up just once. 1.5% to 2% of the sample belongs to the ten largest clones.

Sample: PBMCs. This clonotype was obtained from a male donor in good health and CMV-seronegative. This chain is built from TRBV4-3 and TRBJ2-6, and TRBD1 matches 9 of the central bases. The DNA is TGCGCCAGCAGCAAGGACCGGGACAGGGTAGTCGCTGGGGCCAACGTCCTGACTTTC. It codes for CASSKDRDRVVAGANVLTF.